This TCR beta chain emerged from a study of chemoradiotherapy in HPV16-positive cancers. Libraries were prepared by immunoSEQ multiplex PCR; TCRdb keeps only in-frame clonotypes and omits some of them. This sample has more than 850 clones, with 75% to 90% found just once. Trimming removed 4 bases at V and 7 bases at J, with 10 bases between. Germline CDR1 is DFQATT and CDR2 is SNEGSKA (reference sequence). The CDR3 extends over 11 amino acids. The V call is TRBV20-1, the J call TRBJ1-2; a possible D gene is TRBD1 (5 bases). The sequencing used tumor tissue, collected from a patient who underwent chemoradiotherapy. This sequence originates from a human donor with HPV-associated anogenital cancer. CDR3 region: CSATGYGGYTF. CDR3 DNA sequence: TGCAGTGCTACAGGGTACGGTGGCTACACCTTC.